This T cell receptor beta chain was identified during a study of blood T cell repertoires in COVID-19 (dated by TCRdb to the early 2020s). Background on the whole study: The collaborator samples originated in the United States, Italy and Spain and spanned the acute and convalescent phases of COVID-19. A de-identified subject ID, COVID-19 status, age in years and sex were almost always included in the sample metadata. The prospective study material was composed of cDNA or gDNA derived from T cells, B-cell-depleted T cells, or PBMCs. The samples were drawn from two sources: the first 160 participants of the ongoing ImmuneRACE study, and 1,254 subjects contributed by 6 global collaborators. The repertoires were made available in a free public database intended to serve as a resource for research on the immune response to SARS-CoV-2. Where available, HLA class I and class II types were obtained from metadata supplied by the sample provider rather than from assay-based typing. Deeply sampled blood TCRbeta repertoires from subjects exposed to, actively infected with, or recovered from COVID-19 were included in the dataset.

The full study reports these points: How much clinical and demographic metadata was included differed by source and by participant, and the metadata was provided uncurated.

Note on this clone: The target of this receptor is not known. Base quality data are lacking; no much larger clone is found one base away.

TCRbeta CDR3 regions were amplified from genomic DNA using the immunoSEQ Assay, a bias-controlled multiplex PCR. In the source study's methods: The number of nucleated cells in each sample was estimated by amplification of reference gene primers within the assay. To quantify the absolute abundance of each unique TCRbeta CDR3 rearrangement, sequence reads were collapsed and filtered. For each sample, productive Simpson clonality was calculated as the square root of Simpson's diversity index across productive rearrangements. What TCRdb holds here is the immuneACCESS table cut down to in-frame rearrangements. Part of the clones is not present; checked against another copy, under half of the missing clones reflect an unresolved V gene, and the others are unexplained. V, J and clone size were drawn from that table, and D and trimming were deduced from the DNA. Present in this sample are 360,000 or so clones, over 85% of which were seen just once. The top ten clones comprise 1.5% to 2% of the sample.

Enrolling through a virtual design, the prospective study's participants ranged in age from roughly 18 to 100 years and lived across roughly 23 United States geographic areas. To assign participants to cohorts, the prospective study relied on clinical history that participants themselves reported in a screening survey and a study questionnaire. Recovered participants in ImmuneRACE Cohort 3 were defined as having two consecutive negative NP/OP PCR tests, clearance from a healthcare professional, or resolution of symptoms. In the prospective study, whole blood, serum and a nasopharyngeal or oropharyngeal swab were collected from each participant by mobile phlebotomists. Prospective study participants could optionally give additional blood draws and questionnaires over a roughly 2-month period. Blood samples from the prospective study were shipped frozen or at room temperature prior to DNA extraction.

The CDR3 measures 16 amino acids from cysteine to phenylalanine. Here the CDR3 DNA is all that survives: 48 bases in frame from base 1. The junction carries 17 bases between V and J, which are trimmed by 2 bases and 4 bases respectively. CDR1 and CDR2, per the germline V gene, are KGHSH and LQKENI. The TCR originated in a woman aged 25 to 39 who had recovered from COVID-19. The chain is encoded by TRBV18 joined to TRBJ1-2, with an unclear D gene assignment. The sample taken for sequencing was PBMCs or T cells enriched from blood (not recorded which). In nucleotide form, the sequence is TGTGCCAGCTCACCAATATACGAGCAAGTACTCTATGGCTACACCTTC. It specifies CASSPIYEQVLYGYTF.